This is a list of T cell receptor beta chains from one sample in a study of control samples from healthy donors and cancer patients. Generated by immunoSEQ multiplex PCR, the TCRdb table keeps only in-frame clones and is missing some. The repertoire holds approximately 70,000 clones, with over 65% as singletons. The specimen was blood. These receptors were obtained from a man aged 50-60 years in good health. CDR3s include the opening cysteine and the closing phenylalanine or tryptophan. The D gene is left open where the match is weak. Expanded clones get a size class; other rows say once, few or many, or leave the size out.

len,v_gene,j_gene,d_gene,abundance,CDR3nt,CDR3aa
14,TRBV6-6,TRBJ1-2,-,-,TGTGCCAGCAGTGGACAGAAAAGGGACTATGGCTACACCTTC,CASSGQKRDYGYTF
12,TRBV6-2/TRBV6-3,TRBJ2-7,-,-,TGTGCCAGCAGTTACTCGGGACACGAGCAGTACTTC,CASSYSGHEQYF
11,TRBV2,TRBJ2-7,-,-,TGTGCCAGCAGTGCCGGGACCGACGGGTACTTC,CASSAGTDGYF
15,TRBV5-1,TRBJ2-6,-,-,TGCGCCAGCAGCAGCACAGGCTCTGGGGCCAACGTCCTGACTTTC,CASSSTGSGANVLTF
12,TRBV27,TRBJ2-3,-,few,TGTGCCAGCAGGCGATCGGGGGATACGCAGTATTTT,CASRRSGDTQYF
11,TRBV12-3/TRBV12-4,TRBJ2-3,-,-,TGTGCCAGCAGGAATGGGACTACGCAGTATTTT,CASRNGTTQYF
15,TRBV19,TRBJ1-1,-,few,TGTGCCAGCGTTAACCGGGACTCCCCGAACACTGAAGCTTTCTTT,CASVNRDSPNTEAFF
13,TRBV19,TRBJ1-5,-,-,TGTGCCAGTAATACTGTTAGATATCAGCCCCAGCATTTT,CASNTVRYQPQHF
15,TRBV25-1,TRBJ2-1,TRBD2,-,TGTGCCAGCAGTGAATGGGTAGCGGGAGTGCCCGAGCAGTTCTTC,CASSEWVAGVPEQFF
14,TRBV5-1,TRBJ1-1,-,once,TGCGCCAGCAGTTCCGAAGGGCGTAGCACTGAAGCTTTCTTT,CASSSEGRSTEAFF
13,TRBV30,TRBJ1-5,-,-,TGTGCCTGGGGACAGAACCTCAATCAGCCCCAGCATTTT,CAWGQNLNQPQHF
15,TRBV7-2,TRBJ1-1,TRBD1,-,TGTGCCAGCAGCTTGGACAGGGGGCCGAACACTGAAGCTTTCTTT,CASSLDRGPNTEAFF
12,TRBV29-1,TRBJ2-3,-,-,TGCAGCGTTCGGACATCGACAGATACGCAGTATTTT,CSVRTSTDTQYF
16,TRBV5-4,TRBJ2-7,TRBD2,-,TGTGCCAGCAGCTTGGGCGGGACTAGCGGGAGCTACGAGCAGTACTTC,CASSLGGTSGSYEQYF
16,TRBV5-1,TRBJ2-3,TRBD2,-,TGCGCCAGCAGCTTGACTAGCGGGGGGAACACAGATACGCAGTATTTT,CASSLTSGGNTDTQYF